Each of the 22 T cell receptor beta chains below was sequenced from the same sample in a study of blood T cells in healthy people across ages. Together with a sample-barcoded 5' primer, a J-beta primer mix was included in a second PCR lasting about 6 to 12 cycles. TCRdb analysed the 5' RACE reads with MiXCR anew, one entry per CDR3 protein. The sample includes 1,300,000 or so distinct CDR3 sequences, almost 60% of them seen just once. Sequencing was done on a sample of blood. The receptors here all came from a man aged 18-30 years in good health.

Only a few counts were recorded for this clonotype. This chain connects TRBV4-1 to TRBJ2-2; TRBD2 matches at 8 bases. This CDR3 has 17 amino acids. Germline CDR1 reads MGHRA; CDR2 reads YSYEKL. V lost 0 bases and J lost 6; bases outside the gene matches: 9. CDR3 in amino acids: CASSQEAGTSYPGELFF. The CDR3 DNA reads TGCGCCAGCAGCCAAGAGGCGGGGACTAGTTATCCCGGGGAGCTGTTTTTT.

The V gene is TRBV4-2, the J gene TRBJ2-4; no clear D gene. The CDR3 sequence is 15 residues long. Deletions cut 1 base from V and 0 bases from J, with 7 bases between. Germline V lookup: CDR1 LGHNA, CDR2 YNFKEQ. The DNA of the CDR3 is TGTGCCAGCAGCCAAGTCCGGTTAGCCAAAAACATTCAGTACTTC. Translating it yields CASSQVRLAKNIQYF.

Only a few counts were recorded for this clonotype. The chain is built from TRBV2 and TRBJ2-1, with 7 positions matching TRBD2. The CDR3 spans 15 residues. Germline V gene sequence: CDR1 SNHLY, CDR2 FYNNEI. Unmatched junction bases numbered 9, after V lost 2 bases and J lost 8 bases. The CDR3 bases are TGTGCCAGCAGTGAACTAGCGGCGGAGAGGGATGAGCAGTTCTTC. Translation gives CASSELAAERDEQFF.

V and J are TRBV5-1 and TRBJ1-1; 10 bases fit TRBD1. The V gene end was trimmed by 2 bases and the J gene end by 4 bases; junction bases not matched to a gene: 11. The CDR3 extends over 17 amino acids. Germline assignment: CDR1 SGHRS and CDR2 YFSETQ. The chain's CDR3 is CASSFPGTGAVPTEAFF. CDR3 coding DNA: TGCGCCAGCAGCTTCCCCGGGACAGGGGCTGTTCCCACTGAAGCTTTCTTT. The full variable domain, in which reference TRBV5-1 and TRBJ1-1 provide the parts outside the CDR3, is KAGVTQTPRYLIKTRGQQVTLSCSPISGHRSVSWYQQTPGQGLQFLFEYFSETQRNKGNFPGRFSGRQFSNSRSEMNVSTLELGDSALYLCASSFPGTGAVPTEAFFGQGTRLTVV.

This clonotype was found a few times. The V gene is TRBV28, the J gene TRBJ2-7; a possible D gene is TRBD1 (6 bases). The CDR3 has 15 residues. CDR1 is MDHEN and CDR2 is SYDVKM in the germline V gene. V dropped 6 bases and J dropped 3 bases, with 18 bases sitting between them. CDR3 protein: CASRIRDMPNYEQYF. CDR3 nucleotide sequence: TGTGCCAGCAGAATCCGGGACATGCCAAACTACGAGCAGTACTTC.

The chain carries TRBV6-2 or TRBV6-3 and TRBJ2-2, with 12 positions matching TRBD2. This CDR3 contains 16 residues. J lost 8 bases, V lost 6 bases, and 10 bases had no gene match. Germline CDR1 is MNHEY and CDR2 is SVGEGT. CDR3 nucleotide sequence: TGTGCCAGCAGGCGACTAGCGGGGGACACACCGGGGGAGCTGTTTTTT. Translating gives CASRRLAGDTPGELFF.

This sequence joins TRBV6-2 or TRBV6-3 and TRBJ1-1, with D perhaps matching TRBD1 (5 bases). The CDR3 is made up of 13 amino acids. With 5 bases removed from V and 5 bases from J, the gap between germline ends came to 12 bases. Germline V gives CDR1 MNHEY, CDR2 SVGEGT. Written as DNA, the CDR3 is TGTGCCAGCAGTGTCCAACGGGGGACTGAAGCTTTCTTT. Amino acids: CASSVQRGTEAFF.

The chain recombines TRBV15 with TRBJ2-4; possibly TRBD1 for D (6 bases). The CDR3 consists of 18 residues. Looked up from germline, CDR1 is LNHNV and CDR2 is YYDKDF (reference sequence). Between the trimmed V and J ends, which lost 0 bases and 8 bases, there was a span of 23 bases. CDR3 sequence (DNA): TGTGCCACCAGCAGAGATCGGCGTATTCATACAGGGTTGGACATTCAGTACTTC. Protein sequence: CATSRDRRIHTGLDIQYF.

This clonotype was seen a few times. This chain uses TRBV3-1 with TRBJ2-3, with D unresolved. The CDR3 spans 16 residues. Trimming removed 0 bases from V and 2 bases from J, with 12 bases in between. Germline lookup yields CDR1 LGHDT and CDR2 YNNKEL (reference sequence). The CDR3 sequence is CASSQEGARNTDTQYF. The CDR3, as DNA: TGTGCCAGCAGCCAAGAAGGAGCTAGAAACACAGATACGCAGTATTTT.

This clonotype has just one count. The chain has TRBV6-1 and TRBJ1-4, with TRBD1 matching over 10 bases. CDR3 length equals 17 residues. From germline, CDR1 is MNHNS and CDR2 SASEGT. V shed 6 bases and J 8 bases; nucleotides not matched to a gene: 15. CDR3 in DNA: TGTGCCAGCAGCCGGATAGGGACAGGGGATGGTGGGGAAAAACTGTTTTTT. It encodes CASSRIGTGDGGEKLFF.

V and J are TRBV2 and TRBJ2-1; 13 nucleotides match TRBD2. Germline trimming cut 6 bases from V and 7 bases from J; bases unmatched to any gene: 3. The CDR3 runs to 14 residues. The germline CDR1 and CDR2 sequences are SNHLY and FYNNEI. The CDR3 here is CASRGTSGTNEQFF. CDR3 DNA: TGTGCCAGCAGGGGGACTAGCGGGACAAATGAGCAGTTCTTC.

With respect to this clonotype: A much larger clonotype is one base distant, so this may be a read error. The rearrangement uses TRBV7-2 and TRBJ2-5, with D perhaps TRBD1 or TRBD2 (5 bases each). The end of the DNA aligns better with TRBJ2-7, so the J call may be wrong. The CDR3 loop spans 13 amino acids. Germline V gives CDR1 SGHTA, CDR2 FQGNSA. CDR3 sequence (DNA): TGTGCCGGCAGCGTAGACGGGGCATACGAGCAGTACTTC. Its protein product is CAGSVDGAYEQYF.

This clonotype showed up just once. In nucleotides, the CDR3 is TGTGCCAGCAGCCCAGGAAACGCCCAGTGGCAGTACTTC. Translated, it gives CASSPGNAQWQYF. V gene TRBV9 combines with J gene TRBJ2-7; D ambiguous. Germline assignment: CDR1 SGDLS and CDR2 YYNGEE. Trimming pared 4 bases from V and 9 bases from J, leaving 17 bases between. The CDR3 consists of 13 residues. The full variable domain, rest sourced from reference TRBV9 and TRBJ2-7, is DSGVTQTPKHLITATGQRVTLRCSPRSGDLSVYWYQQSLDQGLQFLIQYYNGEERAKGNILERFSAQQFPDLHSELNLSSLELGDSALYFCASSPGNAQWQYFGPGTRLTVT.

The V gene is TRBV27, the J gene TRBJ2-5; weak D call: TRBD1 (5 bases). Germline V gives CDR1 MNHEY, CDR2 SMNVEV (reference sequence). The CDR3 runs 15 residues. V shed 6 bases and J shed 5 bases, with 19 bases lying between them. This CDR3 reads CASSHRAIPGETQYF. CDR3 sequence (DNA): TGTGCCAGCAGCCATCGGGCAATCCCAGGGGAGACCCAGTACTTC.

This rearrangement joins TRBV27 to TRBJ1-2; tentative D call: TRBD1 (5 bases). Per germline, CDR1 MNHEY and CDR2 SMNVEV (reference sequence). CDR3 length equals 13 residues. V gave up 6 bases and J gave up 3 bases, with 11 bases separating them. CDR3 nucleotides: TGTGCCAGCAGACCGACAGAGTACTATGGCTACACCTTC. Encoded protein: CASRPTEYYGYTF.

This clonotype occurred a few times. The chain links TRBV20-1 to TRBJ2-5; 8 nucleotides align to TRBD2. The CDR3 is 13 residues long. Germline V CDR1 and CDR2: DFQATT, SNEGSKA (reference sequence). V shed 3 bases and J 1 base; nucleotides not matched to a gene: 1. The CDR3 is CSASGGAQETQYF. The CDR3 DNA sequence: TGCAGTGCTAGCGGGGGGGCCCAAGAGACCCAGTACTTC.

V and J are TRBV6-1 and TRBJ1-6; 9 bases agree with TRBD1. The germline V gene encodes CDR1 MNHNS and CDR2 SASEGT. Losses at the gene ends were 5 bases for V and 9 bases for J; bases not matched to a gene: 14. The CDR3 sequence is 17 residues long. CDR3 loop: CASSIQQGALSSSPLHF. In nucleotides, the CDR3 is TGTGCCAGCAGTATTCAACAGGGGGCGTTGAGCAGTTCACCCCTCCACTTT.

Only a few counts were recorded for this clonotype. The chain is built from TRBV4-2 and TRBJ2-3; D unclear. V gave up 1 base and J gave up 2 bases, with 7 bases separating them. The CDR3 length is 14 residues. Germline assignment: CDR1 LGHNA and CDR2 YNFKEQ. The CDR3 protein is CASSQAINTDTQYF. For the CDR3, the DNA is TGTGCCAGCAGCCAAGCGATAAACACAGATACGCAGTATTTT.

This chain connects TRBV7-2 to TRBJ2-7, with D possibly being TRBD1 (5 bases). The V end lost 5 bases, the J end lost 3 bases, and 14 bases lay between the germline ends. Germline lookup yields CDR1 SGHTA and CDR2 FQGNSA. CDR3 length equals 14 residues. The CDR3 nucleotides are TGTGCCAGCAGCCCCAGGGATTTGGGCTACGAGCAGTACTTC. This encodes CASSPRDLGYEQYF.

This chain uses TRBV6-4 with TRBJ2-3, with 9 bases fitting TRBD2. The V and J ends lost 2 bases and 2 bases, in that order; junction bases with no gene match: 8. Germline CDR1 reads MRHNA; CDR2 reads SNTAGT. The length of the CDR3 is 17 residues. The CDR3 loop is CASSDSTSGLNTDTQYF. CDR3 sequence (DNA): TGTGCCAGCAGTGACAGCACTAGCGGGCTTAACACAGATACGCAGTATTTT.

J is TRBJ1-2 and V is TRBV29-1; a possible D gene is TRBD1 (5 bases). Germline V CDR1 and CDR2: SQVTM, ANQGSEA. This CDR3 is 12 amino acids long. Trimming removed 7 bases from V and 4 bases from J, with 13 bases in between. In nucleotides, the CDR3 is TGCAGCGGACACCAGGGTGTCTATGGCTACACCTTC. Translating gives CSGHQGVYGYTF.

This chain joins TRBV10-2 and TRBJ2-3, with TRBD2 matching 10 bases. Looked up from germline, CDR1 is WSHSY and CDR2 is SAAADI. Trimming cost V 3 bases and J 11 bases; bases outside gene matches: 17. The CDR3 has 17 residues. This chain's CDR3 is CASSEISGRPRAIEQYF. CDR3 nucleotide sequence: TGCGCCAGCAGTGAAATTAGCGGGAGGCCCCGCGCGATTGAGCAGTATTTT.